The TCR beta chain under discussion was sequenced for a study of regulatory T cells in long-lasting Graves disease. At the level of the study: Positive TSH receptor antibodies alongside over 5 years of antithyroid drugs were what marked Graves' disease as persistent. General study findings and limits: Newly diagnosed disease favored TRBV20-1 and TRBJ2-1 over persistent disease. Because few samples were included, accuracy may have been lower.

This CDR3 has 14 residues. J gave up 6 bases and V 5 bases, and 6 bases lay outside the gene matches. CDR3 regions were amplified by Arm-PCR using iRepertoire HTBI primers to build TCR beta libraries. TCRdb independently ran MiXCR on the multiplex PCR reads; one entry per CDR3 protein. The sample holds 700,000 or so distinct CDR3 sequences, about 30% seen once. This clonotype was seen a handful of times. What it binds is unknown. The time point here: persistent/refractory GD, antithyroid drugs over 5 years with positive TRAb. The TCR library was made from RNA that had been extracted from PBMCs in TRIzol. Recruitment took place at an endocrinology department in Xi'an, China.

The chain has TRBV12-3 or TRBV12-4 and TRBJ2-7; TRBD2 matches 11 bases. This receptor was identified in a female donor with Graves disease. The sample here was peripheral blood mononuclear cells (PBMCs), taken when the disease was refractory, from a patient treated with antithyroid drugs. This CDR3 reads CASSKLAGESEQYF. The CDR3 region has the DNA TGTGCCAGCAGTAAACTAGCGGGAGAGAGCGAGCAGTACTTC.